These 10 T cell receptor beta chains were all obtained from the same sample, sequenced in a study of low-dose radiotherapy and immunotherapy resistance in tumors. First-strand cDNA relied on TRAV- and TRBV-specific primers spanning alpha and beta chains. It was with a constant-region primer and a V-primer adapter that TCRs were amplified over around 18 PCR cycles. MiXCR, run by TCRdb on the reads, gives a single entry per CDR3 protein. This sample has about 16,000 distinct CDR3 sequences, with 70% to 80% found just once. The receptor set was obtained from a human donor with advanced metastatic prostate, ovarian, gallbladder or colorectal cancer (not recorded which). This table probably holds off-target reads from a library built for another chain.

This clonotype was seen a few times. The rearrangement uses TRBV5-1 and TRBJ1-1, with TRBD1 matching over 8 bases. Germline CDR1 reads SGHRS; CDR2 reads YFSETQ. This CDR3 is built from 15 residues. V shed 4 bases, J shed 6 bases, and the junction held 11 bases outside the gene matches. CDR3 DNA sequence: TGCGCCAGCAGCCAAGGGGGGGACAGGAGGGCTGAAGCTTTCTTT. It is translated as CASSQGGDRRAEAFF.

The V gene is TRBV4-3, the J gene TRBJ2-3; TRBD2 agrees at 9 bases. The CDR3 totals 18 residues. J lost 0 bases, V lost 1 base, and 8 bases had no gene match. Germline V gene data show CDR1 as LGHNA and CDR2 as YSLEER. CDR3 sequence: CASSQVQERGVSTDTQYF. In DNA, the CDR3 is TGCGCCAGCAGCCAAGTACAAGAGCGGGGGGTTAGCACAGATACGCAGTATTTT.

The rearrangement links TRBV7-2 to TRBJ1-2, with 7 bases that match TRBD1. Per the germline V gene, CDR1 is SGHTA and CDR2 is FQGNSA. The ends lost 0 bases at V and 4 bases at J; junction bases unmatched: 5. The CDR3 is 15 residues long. CDR3 bases: TGTGCCAGCAGCTTAGCGCACAGGGGTAGCTATGGCTACACCTTC. This sequence encodes CASSLAHRGSYGYTF.

This sequence joins TRBV13 and TRBJ2-2, with D tentatively TRBD2 (5 bases). The CDR3 is 17 amino acids. The germline V and J ends were trimmed by 4 bases and 3 bases, with 18 bases remaining between them. Germline CDR1 and CDR2: PRHDT and FYEKMQ (reference sequence). CDR3 sequence reads: CASSSTGNTVDTGELFF. The DNA of the CDR3 is TGTGCCAGCAGCTCAACGGGGAATACCGTGGACACCGGGGAGCTGTTTTTT. The variable domain in full, completed from reference TRBV13 and TRBJ2-2, reads AAGVIQSPRHLIKEKRETATLKCYPIPRHDTVYWYQQGPGQDPQFLISFYEKMQSDKGSIPDRFSAQQFSDYHSELNMSSLELGDSALYFCASSSTGNTVDTGELFFGEGSRLTVL.

The rearrangement uses TRBV3-1 and TRBJ2-5, with 7 bases that match TRBD2. The CDR3 is made up of 12 amino acids. Germline CDR1 reads LGHDT; CDR2 reads YNNKEL (reference sequence). In DNA form, the CDR3 reads TGTGCTTTCGGCGGACTAGGGGAGACCCAGTACTTC. Amino acids: CAFGGLGETQYF.

The chain is built from TRBV24-1 and TRBJ2-5, with 9 positions matching TRBD2. This CDR3 comprises 15 residues. J lost 2 bases, V lost 3 bases, and 3 bases had no gene match. The V gene's germline CDR1 is KGHDR and CDR2 SFDVKD. The CDR3 DNA reads TGTGCCACCAGTGATGTGACTAGCGGACAAGAGACCCAGTACTTC. Its protein product is CATSDVTSGQETQYF.

A few counts support this clonotype. The J gene is TRBJ2-7, the V gene TRBV5-6, with D uncertain. The CDR3 is 12 residues long. The germline V gene encodes CDR1 SGHDT and CDR2 YYEEEE. V shed 1 base and J shed 3 bases, with 5 bases lying between them. CDR3 amino acids: CASSLIGYEQYF. CDR3 DNA: TGTGCCAGCAGCTTGATTGGCTACGAGCAGTACTTC.

This sequence joins TRBV28 and TRBJ2-5; TRBD1 might be the D (6 bases). This CDR3 spans 17 amino acids. V lost 4 bases to trimming and J lost 3 bases, with 21 bases between them. The V gene's germline CDR1 is MDHEN and CDR2 SYDVKM. CDR3 residues: CASSYDALDRKKETQYF. For the CDR3, the DNA is TGTGCCAGCAGTTACGATGCCTTGGACAGAAAGAAAGAGACCCAGTACTTC.

The V gene is TRBV10-2, the J gene TRBJ2-7, with a weak D call TRBD2 (7 bases). Germline V lookup: CDR1 WSHSY, CDR2 SAAADI. V lost 8 bases, J lost 4 bases, and 18 bases lay in between. The CDR3 totals 14 residues. The CDR3 protein is CASRGARAEYEQYF. For the CDR3, the DNA is TGCGCCAGCCGGGGGGCTAGGGCAGAATACGAGCAGTACTTC.

This clonotype was counted once. This chain links TRBV19 with TRBJ1-5; D possibly corresponds to TRBD1 (5 bases). Germline CDR1 LNHDA, CDR2 SQIVND (reference sequence). The V and J ends lost 4 bases and 7 bases respectively, with 20 bases between them. This CDR3 comprises 16 residues. CDR3 in amino acids: CASSSTLIGGSQPQHF. Here the CDR3 DNA reads TGTGCCAGTAGTAGTACCCTGATTGGGGGTTCCCAGCCCCAGCATTTT.